This entry concerns a single TCR beta chain. The antigen it recognizes is unknown. The sample holds no much larger clone one base away, and base qualities are not on file. Library preparation was by the immunoSEQ multiplex PCR assay. For the multiplex PCR, a mixture combining 60 forward primers for TCR Vbeta segments and 13 reverse primers for TCR Jbeta segments was used. A multiplex PCR assay on genomic DNA amplified the CDR3 region of rearranged TCR beta genes. The amplified TCR beta libraries were sequenced on the Illumina HiSeq System as 87-base-pair reads. Per the authors' processing: A later analysis tallied 80 million to 95 million unique TCR beta chains across the 700 or so repertoires, and some 10 million of those chains were shared by two or more donors. A nearest-neighbor algorithm error-corrected the raw reads and collapsed the reads into unique sequences, merging closely related sequences to remove PCR and sequencing errors. Alignment of CDR3 sequences to IMGT reference sequences was used to assign V, D and J gene segments. For a sequence to be retained, at least a six-nucleotide match to both a V gene segment and a J gene segment was required. A rearrangement counted as productive if the CDR3 had no stop codons and remained in frame with V and J, and every other rearrangement counted as non-productive. Following IMGT convention, CDR3 was defined as the stretch from the second conserved V-encoded cysteine to the conserved J-encoded phenylalanine. Sequences without an unambiguous match to a single V gene segment were excluded from the earlier analysis of over 500 of the donors. An earlier analysis of fewer than 650 of the donors classified V segments as functional when productive rearrangements were above 56.7% and as segregating when the standard deviation between donors was above 5%. A statistical classification framework was developed to diagnose cytomegalovirus status using the catalog of TCR beta chain sequences. A later analysis assigned V and J genes by comparing TCR nucleotide sequences with IMGT/GENE-DB human TR gene sequences. A later analysis assigned CDR3 sequences and most-parsimonious VDJ recombination scenarios with the TCRdist pipeline. In a later analysis, every TCR beta chain was defined by the combination of its CDR3 amino acid sequence and its V-gene family, and reads without a unique V-gene family were dropped. To address suspected cross-contamination and a sequencing artifact, a later analysis removed approximately 600 highly shared, low-generation-probability nucleotide sequences. A later analysis calculated a clonal expansion index for each public chain from normalized within-repertoire ranks of inferred template counts. In a later analysis, generation probabilities were computed with a VDJ recombination model fitted to out-of-frame rearrangements, and the resulting probabilities were checked against IGoR. In a later analysis, hypergeometric tests were used to score TCR-TCR, TCR-HLA and TCR-CMV co-occurrence, with a repertoire-size bias correction applied to TCR pairs. In a later analysis, false discovery rates were estimated by permuting HLA or CMV assignments 20 times. In a later analysis, co-occurring TCRs were grouped using DBSCAN, with TCRdist sequence similarity added in when clustering inside HLA-allele-positive subsets. Repertoires with fewer than 30,000 or more than 120,000 public chains were left out of co-occurrence clustering, as were about five repertoires with anomalous nucleotide sharing. TCRdb took over this immuneACCESS table, retaining in-frame rearrangements with V and J assigned. Such tables are incomplete; in checked studies, under half of the missing clones stem from an unresolved V gene, and the remainder is unexplained. The DNA gave D and trimming, while V, J and clone size come from that table. Within this sample are approximately 160,000 clones, with around three fifths of them counted one time only. About 3% of the sample is in the top ten clones.

The cohort comprised 550 to 700 healthy bone marrow donors. At the time of sampling, all cohort members were nominally healthy, though unrecorded immune exposures were likely present. The donor was CMV seropositive and belonged to the group of more than 250 seropositive cohort members. Each donor provided a peripheral blood sample, and peripheral blood mononuclear cells were used for TCR beta sequencing. Genomic DNA extraction from the blood cell samples was performed with the Qiagen DNeasy Blood Extraction Kit. Inclusive of the bounding cysteine and phenylalanine, the CDR3 is 16 residues long. The DNA shown is the 48-base CDR3, in frame from base 1. V loses 0 bases, J loses 5 bases, and the germline ends lie 18 bases apart. According to the germline V gene, CDR1 reads SGHTS and CDR2 reads YDEGEE. The sample belongs to a study of cytomegalovirus exposure and HLA in healthy donors (dated by TCRdb to the late 2010s). General notes on the study: According to an earlier analysis of a few hundred of the donors, some 180 million T cells yielded 90 million to 140 million unique TCR beta sequences and less than 300 Gb of sequence data. An early release that covered 500 to 800 HLA-typed donors contained 300 to 350 gigabases of sequencing data and 65 million to 100 million unique TCR sequences. Among the roughly 410 genotyped donors, around 79% belonged to the genetic ancestry cluster associated with self-reported Caucasian donors. The aim of the study was to test whether cataloging public T cell receptors could identify signatures of past pathogen exposure. The study used immunosequencing to profile the T cell repertoires of some 600 subjects and linked those repertoires to cytomegalovirus serostatus. In addition to the first cohort of 500 to 850 subjects, a separate validation cohort of about 120 different subjects was used. High-throughput TCR immunosequencing, statistical association of individual TCRs with disease status, and machine learning were combined to predict cytomegalovirus infection status. In a later analysis, previously published TCR beta repertoires from 550 to 700 donors were re-analyzed and high-resolution HLA genotyping was added so that TCR occurrence patterns could be studied. The later analysis used no new phenotypic data to find candidate immune exposures, relying instead on TCR beta sequences and their occurrence across donors. An earlier analysis of some 600 of the donors applied high-throughput TCR beta sequencing to assess whether each TCR beta V gene segment acted as functional or pseudogenic. Donor age, sex, ethnicity and CMV serostatus were compiled together with the repertoire data. In a later genetic analysis, genome-wide SNP genotypes for about 55% of the roughly 670 donors were used, and that subset was treated as a discovery cohort. All discovery cohort repertoires had been generated using a single sequencing platform. HLA typing included class I and class II loci at four-digit resolution. The number of typed donors differed by locus: 629-630 for A, B, C, DRB1 and DQB1; 500 to 550 for DQA1; some 610 for DPA1; and around 450 for DPB1. Several DR-DQ haplotypes were treated as single units for association and clustering because of strong linkage in the cohort. Among 398 genotyped donors of the cohort, an average of around 240,000 unique TCR beta nucleotide sequences were sequenced per donor, roughly 18% of them non-productive.

Paper-wide results and their limitations: The cohort was sequenced for TCR beta chains only, and without alpha or paired-chain data the features that could be detected were limited. CMV serostatus was the only immune exposure information available for the cohort. In vitro tests confirmed that a few of the cytomegalovirus-associated TCR beta chains recognize cytomegalovirus antigens. The authors suggested that the approach could potentially be generalized to other disease states and immunological phenotypes. A later analysis found that TCR association rates varied across HLA loci, with DRB1 alleles showing the most associated TCRs and HLA-C alleles the fewest. An association between a missense DCLRE1C variant and V-gene and J-gene trimming of TCR beta chains was found in a later genetic analysis and replicated in an independent cohort. According to a later analysis, parvovirus B19, influenza, CMV and Epstein-Barr virus appeared linked to several top co-occurrence clusters. A later analysis found that most CMV-associated TCR beta chains appeared HLA-restricted, with HLA associations seemingly driven largely by CMV exposure. Roughly uniform sequencing depth across donors was assumed in presence/absence analyses, although this assumption may not hold. Because counts were too low, seventeen rarely observed V segments, including chromosome 9 orphons, were excluded from the earlier analysis of 587 of the donors. A later analysis associated 17,000 or so TCR beta sequences with specific HLA alleles at a false discovery rate of 0.05. In an earlier analysis of a few hundred of the donors, most TCR beta V segments were observed in productive rearrangements about 87% or about 30% of the time, broadly matching IMGT annotations. A further reported finding was that TCR beta sequences accurately predicted the HLA-A and HLA-B alleles for most subjects in the first cohort. Most TCR sequences were seen in very few donors, while some public TCRs were found in many individuals. Linkage disequilibrium might explain the correlated functional status among segregating V segments, but an unknown experimental factor could not be excluded. Because the 87-base-pair reads could not distinguish some IMGT-functional V segments, including TRBV6-2 and TRBV6-3, those segments were excluded. Because some donors lacked HLA typing at each locus, the association tests relied only on the typed subset. Strong co-occurrence of HLA alleles, especially DR and DQ, made assigning TCR associations to individual alleles difficult. A later analysis found that HLA-associated TCR beta chains were more clonally expanded and had lower generation probabilities than equally common non-associated chains. The study listed 170 or so TCR beta chains as associated with cytomegalovirus. A cluster of highly shared sequence variants was judged likely to be a technical artifact of the sequencing pipeline. The classifier was reported to diagnose cytomegalovirus status with high specificity and sensitivity in both the original cohort and the validation cohort. A later genetic analysis reported fewer N-insertions in productive TCRs among donors in an Asian-associated ancestry cluster than the roughly 670-donor mean.

The source material was PBMCs. The clonotype originates from a woman aged 25-40 years in good health and CMV-seropositive. The rearranged chain carries TRBV5-8 and TRBJ2-7, and perhaps TRBD1 as D gene, on 6 matching bases. In nucleotides, the sequence is TGTGCCAGCAGCTTGGCCTCACGGGGCAGGGGCAACGAGCAGTACTTC. This codes for CASSLASRGRGNEQYF.